One and the same sample provided the 19 T cell receptor beta chains below, sequenced in a study of CD8 T cells in Susac syndrome. With random hexamers, 0.5 to 1 ug RNA was reverse transcribed. TCRdb itself ran the immunoSEQ multiplex PCR reads through MiXCR, one entry per CDR3 protein. Counted here are fewer than 350,000 distinct CDR3 sequences, about 82% occurring once; the ten biggest clones make up 0.21%. Source material: CD8+ T cells from PBMCs. These receptors were collected from a human donor with multiple sclerosis.

The J gene is TRBJ2-3, the V gene TRBV9, with TRBD2 matching 8 bases. Trimming took 0 bases from V and 3 from J; bases not matched to a gene: 6. Germline V gene lookup returns CDR1 SGDLS and CDR2 YYNGEE. The CDR3 is made up of 16 amino acids. The CDR3 spells CASSVDSGSSTDTQYF. The CDR3 coding sequence is TGTGCCAGCAGCGTAGACAGCGGGAGTTCGACAGATACGCAGTATTTT.

The V gene is TRBV12-3 or TRBV12-4, the J gene TRBJ2-3, with TRBD2 identical over 10 bases. The CDR3 spans 18 residues. J gave up 2 bases and V 6 bases, and 14 bases lay outside the gene matches. CDR3 in amino acids: CASRLRLAGERATDTQYF. CDR3 DNA: TGTGCCAGCAGGCTCCGGCTAGCGGGAGAGAGGGCCACAGATACGCAGTATTTT.

V and J are TRBV6-2 or TRBV6-3 and TRBJ1-6, with D possibly TRBD1 on 5 matching bases. In germline, CDR1 is MNHEY, CDR2 SVGEGT. The CDR3 sequence is 17 residues long. V was trimmed by 5 bases and J by 0 bases, leaving 14 bases between them. CDR3 bases: TGTGCCAGCAGTCAAGGGACCGCGAGCTCCTATAATTCACCCCTCCACTTT. Its protein product is CASSQGTASSYNSPLHF.

In its sample, this clonotype was seen once. The genes are TRBV19 and TRBJ2-1; D remains ambiguous. Germline V gene sequence: CDR1 LNHDA, CDR2 SQIVND (reference sequence). The V end lost 2 bases, the J end lost 6 bases, and 20 bases lay between the germline ends. CDR3 length: 17 amino acids. The CDR3 here is CASSISVGPSIPNEQFF. The CDR3 bases are TGTGCCAGTAGTATAAGCGTAGGACCAAGTATCCCCAATGAGCAGTTCTTC. Using reference TRBV19 and TRBJ2-1 for the parts outside the CDR3, the full variable domain is DGGITQSPKYLFRKEGQNVTLSCEQNLNHDAMYWYRQDPGQGLRLIYYSQIVNDFQKGDIAEGYSVSREKKESFPLTVTSAQKNPTAFYLCASSISVGPSIPNEQFFGPGTRLTVL.

This chain connects TRBV21-1 to TRBJ1-1. TRBV21-1 is a pseudogene locus. The length of the CDR3 is 15 residues. CDR3 protein: CASSKKDQENTEAFF. CDR3 nucleotide sequence: TGTGCCAGCAGCAAAAAAGACCAGGAGAACACTGAAGCTTTCTTT.

CDR3 in DNA: TGTGCCAGCAGTGTTGACCGCGGGACAGTCGATGAAAAACTGTTTTTT. This sequence encodes CASSVDRGTVDEKLFF. The gene calls are TRBV27 and TRBJ1-4, with TRBD1 matching over 7 bases. CDR1 is MNHEY, CDR2 SMNVEV, per germline (reference sequence). The CDR3 spans 16 residues. After removal of 5 bases from V and 6 bases from J, the junction contained 12 bases not matched to a gene.

For the CDR3, the DNA is TGTGCCTGGAGTGCCCCTACTGATCAGCCCCAGCATTTT. It specifies CAWSAPTDQPQHF. V is TRBV30 and J is TRBJ1-5; no reliable D call. This CDR3 region has 13 residues. Trimming removed 1 base at V and 5 bases at J, with 9 bases between. Germline V gene sequence: CDR1 GTSNPN, CDR2 SVGIG (reference sequence).

The chain joins TRBV12-5 to TRBJ2-1; 9 bases are shared with TRBD2. The V gene's germline CDR1 is LGHNT and CDR2 FRNRAP. The CDR3 has 16 amino acids. J lost 8 bases, V lost 6 bases, and 14 bases had no gene match. CDR3 amino acids: CASGFGASGTVDEQFF. In nucleotides, the CDR3 is TGTGCTAGTGGGTTCGGGGCTAGCGGGACAGTAGATGAGCAGTTCTTC.

The V call is TRBV5-5, the J call TRBJ2-7, with unresolved D. Trimming removed 2 bases at V and 4 bases at J, with 7 bases between. The germline V gene encodes CDR1 SGHKS and CDR2 YYEKEE (reference sequence). The CDR3 totals 12 residues. In DNA, the CDR3 is TGTGCCAGCAGCTTCTCCCAGTACGAGCAGTACTTC. Protein product: CASSFSQYEQYF.

The genes are TRBV5-6 and TRBJ2-7; TRBD1 agrees at 7 bases. J lost 2 bases, V lost 5 bases, and 10 bases had no gene match. The CDR3 length is 15 residues. Germline loops: CDR1 SGHDT, CDR2 YYEEEE. The CDR3 sequence is CASRGNRGLAYEQYF. The CDR3, as DNA: TGTGCCAGCAGGGGGAACAGGGGTTTGGCCTACGAGCAGTACTTC.

The chain combines TRBV27 with TRBJ2-2; 13 nucleotides line up with TRBD2. The V and J ends lost 8 bases and 5 bases, in that order; junction bases with no gene match: 2. Looked up from germline, CDR1 is MNHEY and CDR2 is SMNVEV (reference sequence). The CDR3 contains 14 residues. Here the CDR3 reads CASQGLAGTGELFF. CDR3 nucleotide sequence: TGTGCCAGCCAGGGACTAGCGGGAACCGGGGAGCTGTTTTTT.

Regarding this clonotype: Compared with germline, one end of the junction differs, possibly owing to a read error. The chain recombines TRBV4-3 with TRBJ2-6; 7 positions agree with TRBD1. This CDR3 contains 15 residues. Germline loops: CDR1 LGHNA, CDR2 YSLEER. CDR3 protein: CASSPDRAGANVLTF. Written as DNA, the CDR3 is TGTGCCAGCAGTCCCGACAGGGCTGGGGCCAACGTCCTGACTTTC.

With regard to this clonotype: One junction end disagrees with the germline gene, perhaps due to a read error. The V call is TRBV10-3, the J call TRBJ1-1; 7 bases are a match to TRBD1. CDR1 is ENHRY, CDR2 SYGVKD, per germline. This CDR3 contains 14 residues. The CDR3, as DNA: TGTGCCATCAGTGAGCCAGGGGGGAACATTGAAGCTTTCTTT. Encoded protein: CAISEPGGNIEAFF.

The V and J genes are TRBV21-1 and TRBJ2-5; TRBD1 is taken as the D call from the table, unchecked against the DNA. TRBV21-1 is noted as a pseudogene. The length of the CDR3 is 16 residues. For the CDR3, the DNA is TGTGCCAGCAACCCTCATTGGACAAAAAGTCAAGAGACCCAGTACTTC. The encoded protein is CASNPHWTKSQETQYF.

CDR3 coding DNA: TGTGCCAGCAGTTACTCACAGGGTCTCCCTTACGAGCAGTACTTC. Translated, it gives CASSYSQGLPYEQYF. The rearrangement joins TRBV6-5 to TRBJ2-7; tentatively, D is TRBD1 (6 bases). CDR1 is MNHEY and CDR2 is SVGAGI in the germline V gene. Trimming took off 0 bases at V and 4 bases at J, with 13 bases between the two ends. There are 15 residues in the CDR3.

The rearrangement links TRBV27 to TRBJ2-7, with D possibly TRBD2 on 5 matching bases. V was shortened by 3 bases and J by 4 bases, with 13 bases between the two germline ends. The CDR3 extends over 14 amino acids. From germline, CDR1 is MNHEY and CDR2 SMNVEV (reference sequence). In DNA, the CDR3 is TGTGCCAGCAGTTTTGGAGCGGCTACGTACGAGCAGTACTTC. Translating gives CASSFGAATYEQYF.

The chain couples TRBV7-3 to TRBJ2-2; TRBD2 matches 11 bases. V was pared by 4 bases and J by 7 bases, with 5 bases of the junction left unmatched. Germline-derived CDR1 and CDR2 are SGHTA and FQGTGA. CDR3 size: 15 residues. For the CDR3, the DNA is TGTGCCAGCAGCTCATCGACTAGCGGGAACGGGGAGCTGTTTTTT. Translated: CASSSSTSGNGELFF.

The sample holds one count of this clonotype. The chain links TRBV11-3 to TRBJ2-1; 10 bases match TRBD2. V dropped 0 bases and J dropped 4; count of bases not matched to a gene: 9. The germline gives CDR1 SGHNT, CDR2 YENEEA. CDR3 length: 18 residues. The CDR3 coding sequence is TGTGCCAGCAGCTTAGATGCCCGACTAGCGGGCAGATACAATGAGCAGTTCTTC. Protein product: CASSLDARLAGRYNEQFF.

This rearrangement joins TRBV11-2 to TRBJ2-1, with D tentatively TRBD2 (5 bases). Trimming shortened V by 6 bases and J by 4 bases, and 10 bases separated the two germline ends. This CDR3 comprises 13 residues. The germline gives CDR1 SGHAT, CDR2 FQNNGV. The CDR3 nucleotides read TGTGCCAGCAGACCGCCGGGGTACAATGAGCAGTTCTTC. The encoded protein is CASRPPGYNEQFF.